This T cell receptor beta chain was recovered during a study of blood T cell repertoires in COVID-19. V trimming: 1 base; J trimming: 0 bases; junction bases outside the gene matches: 10. This CDR3 region has 18 residues. Measured with immunoSEQ multiplex PCR; TCRdb has only the in-frame clones, and not every one. Of 150,000 to 190,000 clones listed, roughly four fifths were seen once; the top ten hold more than 5.5%. The genes are TRBV5-3 and TRBJ2-3; TRBD2 matches at 8 bases. TRBV5-3 is known as an ORF, though its function is uncertain. The sample taken for sequencing was PBMCs or T cells enriched from blood (not recorded which). This receptor was obtained from a middle-aged man who had recovered from COVID-19. CDR3 loop: CARSLKRGPVISTDTQYF. Here the CDR3 DNA reads TGTGCCAGAAGCTTGAAGCGGGGGCCAGTAATCAGCACAGATACGCAGTATTTT.